This T cell receptor (beta chain) comes out of a study of T cells in pancreatic ductal adenocarcinoma. Study-level results: Enrichment of CD45RO+ effector over naive T cells in tumors may bias clonality. Unique clonotypes were roughly 8-fold more numerous in blood than in tumor.

Surgery without prior neoadjuvant therapy was the treatment of the selected pancreatic ductal adenocarcinoma patients. Clones were sequenced by immunoSEQ multiplex PCR, and TCRdb holds only the in-frame ones, with some missing. Of around 100,000 clones in the sample, over 90% were seen once. In regard to this clone: As yet, its antigen is unknown.

Sequences were obtained from PBMCs. This sequence originates from a human donor with pancreatic ductal adenocarcinoma.

CDR3 nucleotide sequence: TGTGCCAGTAGTATAGATGCGACAGGGATGTCTGGGGAGCTGTTTTTT. Its protein product is CASSIDATGMSGELFF. The chain recombines TRBV19 with TRBJ2-2; 7 positions match TRBD1. V shed 0 bases and J 8 bases; nucleotides not matched to a gene: 9. CDR1 LNHDA and CDR2 SQIVND come from the germline V gene (reference sequence). The CDR3 contains 16 residues.